The entry below describes one TCR beta chain. Data came from immunoSEQ multiplex PCR; TCRdb stores just in-frame clones and leaves some out. This sample has roughly 67,000 clones, with 80% to 95% found just once. This entry comes from a study of T cells after somatic rescue of genetic block. The CDR3 is 15 residues long. In germline, CDR1 is SNHLY, CDR2 FYNNEI. J gave up 2 bases and V 6 bases, and 5 bases lay outside the gene matches. The sequenced material came from peripheral blood mononuclear cells (PBMCs). The chain has TRBV2 and TRBJ1-2; 11 positions match TRBD1. The source is a man aged 35-49 years. CDR3 DNA sequence: TGTGCCAGCAGAAGGGGACAGGGGGAGAACTATGGCTACACCTTC. It codes for CASRRGQGENYGYTF. Full variable domain (rest looked up from reference TRBV2 and TRBJ1-2): EPEVTQTPSHQVTQMGQEVILRCVPISNHLYFYWYRQILGQKVEFLVSFYNNEISEKSEIFDDQFSVERPDGSNFTLKIRSTKLEDSAMYFCASRRGQGENYGYTFGSGTRLTVV.